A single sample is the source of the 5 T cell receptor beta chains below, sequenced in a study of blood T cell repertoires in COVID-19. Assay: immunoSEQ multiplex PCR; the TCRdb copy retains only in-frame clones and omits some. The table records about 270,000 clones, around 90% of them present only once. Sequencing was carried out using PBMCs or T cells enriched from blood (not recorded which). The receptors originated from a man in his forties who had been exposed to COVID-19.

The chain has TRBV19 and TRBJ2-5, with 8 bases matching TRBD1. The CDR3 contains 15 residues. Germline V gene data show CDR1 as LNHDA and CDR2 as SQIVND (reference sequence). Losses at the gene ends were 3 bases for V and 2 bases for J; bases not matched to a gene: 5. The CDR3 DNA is TGTGCCAGTAGTATGCACAGGGGGGCACAAGAGACCCAGTACTTC. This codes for CASSMHRGAQETQYF.

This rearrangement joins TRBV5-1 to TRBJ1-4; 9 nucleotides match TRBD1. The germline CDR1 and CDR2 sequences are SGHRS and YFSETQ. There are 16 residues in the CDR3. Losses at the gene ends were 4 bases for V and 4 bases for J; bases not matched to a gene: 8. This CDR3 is CASSPGTGHGNEKLFF. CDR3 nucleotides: TGCGCCAGCAGCCCTGGGACAGGGCACGGTAATGAAAAACTGTTTTTT.

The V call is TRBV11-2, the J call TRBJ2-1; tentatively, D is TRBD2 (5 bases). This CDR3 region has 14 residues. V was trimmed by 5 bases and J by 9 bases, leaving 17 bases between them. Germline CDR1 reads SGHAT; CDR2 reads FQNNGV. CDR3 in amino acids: CASSPRDYWGEQFF. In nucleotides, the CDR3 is TGTGCCAGCAGCCCCCGGGATTATTGGGGTGAGCAGTTCTTC.

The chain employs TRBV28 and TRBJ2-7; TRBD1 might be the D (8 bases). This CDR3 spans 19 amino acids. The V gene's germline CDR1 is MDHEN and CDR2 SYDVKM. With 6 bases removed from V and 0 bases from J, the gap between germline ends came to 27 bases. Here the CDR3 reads CASSSGTGLTSANSYEQYF. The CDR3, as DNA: TGTGCCAGCAGCTCCGGGACAGGCTTAACTAGCGCTAACTCCTACGAGCAGTACTTC.

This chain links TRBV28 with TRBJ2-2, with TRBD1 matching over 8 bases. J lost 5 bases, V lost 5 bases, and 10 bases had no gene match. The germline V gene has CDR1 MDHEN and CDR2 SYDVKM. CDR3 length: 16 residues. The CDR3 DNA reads TGTGCCAGCAGTCTAGTGACAGGGGCGCTAACCGGGGAGCTGTTTTTT. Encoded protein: CASSLVTGALTGELFF.